This is a list of T cell receptor beta chains from one sample in a study of blood T cell repertoires in COVID-19. Generated by immunoSEQ multiplex PCR, the TCRdb table keeps only in-frame clones and is missing some. The sample carries fewer than 400,000 clones, 85% to 90% recorded once. The sequenced sample consisted of PBMCs or T cells enriched from blood (not recorded which). Source of these receptors: a woman aged 45 to 65 who had recovered from COVID-19. Each CDR3 is given with its conserved first and last residue. Each record gives: CDR3 protein, V gene, CDR3 length.

CDR3 protein: CASSTTSILDEQFF; V gene: TRBV27; CDR3 length: 14
CDR3 protein: CASMEGIANYGYTF; V gene: TRBV5-5; CDR3 length: 14
CDR3 protein: CASKRAGGFQETQYF; V gene: TRBV19; CDR3 length: 15
CDR3 protein: CASSMAYSPLHF; V gene: TRBV19; CDR3 length: 12
CDR3 protein: CASSLRQGEDEQYF; V gene: TRBV18; CDR3 length: 14
CDR3 protein: CASSSGQGNQPQHF; V gene: TRBV5-6; CDR3 length: 14
CDR3 protein: CASTESGSNQPQHF; V gene: TRBV6-5; CDR3 length: 14
CDR3 protein: CASSLDPSGMNTEAFF; V gene: TRBV5-1; CDR3 length: 16
CDR3 protein: CASSWSGGASYNEQFF; V gene: TRBV11-2; CDR3 length: 16
CDR3 protein: CASSKTQGWSSTDTQYF; V gene: TRBV21-1; CDR3 length: 17
CDR3 protein: CASRLGGETQYF; V gene: TRBV12-3/TRBV12-4; CDR3 length: 12
CDR3 protein: CASRQDRGHGYTF; V gene: TRBV27; CDR3 length: 13
CDR3 protein: CASTRDGGAPYGYTF; V gene: TRBV5-1; CDR3 length: 15
CDR3 protein: CASSPPGAEFGGKLFF; V gene: TRBV18; CDR3 length: 16
CDR3 protein: CASSPLAGGPQETQYF; V gene: TRBV18; CDR3 length: 16
CDR3 protein: CAAGAGGNQPQHF; V gene: TRBV30; CDR3 length: 13
CDR3 protein: CASSLALGDRGFGYTF; V gene: TRBV7-2; CDR3 length: 16
CDR3 protein: CASSLSQYLPQHF; V gene: TRBV5-5; CDR3 length: 13
CDR3 protein: CASSESGGVTEAFF; V gene: TRBV2; CDR3 length: 14
CDR3 protein: CASSIRAGNTIYF; V gene: TRBV7-9; CDR3 length: 13
CDR3 protein: CASSPWGQFSPMELFF; V gene: TRBV14; CDR3 length: 16
CDR3 protein: CASSLVRNTEAFF; V gene: TRBV27; CDR3 length: 13
CDR3 protein: CASSPSETRSNQPQHF; V gene: TRBV3-1/TRBV3-2; CDR3 length: 16
CDR3 protein: CASSEAVNSPLHF; V gene: TRBV25-1; CDR3 length: 13
CDR3 protein: CASSLWGERRNEQFF; V gene: TRBV7-6; CDR3 length: 15
CDR3 protein: CASSYSIETREKLFF; V gene: TRBV6-6; CDR3 length: 15
CDR3 protein: CSISNGGRRETQYF; V gene: TRBV29-1; CDR3 length: 14
CDR3 protein: CASRSGQASSYEQYF; V gene: TRBV5-1; CDR3 length: 15
CDR3 protein: CASSGIGIYGYTF; V gene: TRBV27; CDR3 length: 13
CDR3 protein: CASSIGGDEAFF; V gene: TRBV19; CDR3 length: 12
CDR3 protein: CASSVAQGVFGYTF; V gene: TRBV9; CDR3 length: 14
CDR3 protein: CASSRRNSNTEAFF; V gene: TRBV19; CDR3 length: 14
CDR3 protein: CASSWPSAESTDTQYF; V gene: TRBV28; CDR3 length: 16
CDR3 protein: CASSKQAGELFF; V gene: TRBV19; CDR3 length: 12
CDR3 protein: CASKATGDHQPQHF; V gene: TRBV6-5; CDR3 length: 14
CDR3 protein: CAISDRQDYGYTF; V gene: TRBV10-3; CDR3 length: 13
CDR3 protein: CASSTDSHPRQYF; V gene: TRBV5-1; CDR3 length: 13
CDR3 protein: CASSLSGSLGDTQYF; V gene: TRBV7-9; CDR3 length: 15
CDR3 protein: CASSASDFPAEAFF; V gene: TRBV2; CDR3 length: 14